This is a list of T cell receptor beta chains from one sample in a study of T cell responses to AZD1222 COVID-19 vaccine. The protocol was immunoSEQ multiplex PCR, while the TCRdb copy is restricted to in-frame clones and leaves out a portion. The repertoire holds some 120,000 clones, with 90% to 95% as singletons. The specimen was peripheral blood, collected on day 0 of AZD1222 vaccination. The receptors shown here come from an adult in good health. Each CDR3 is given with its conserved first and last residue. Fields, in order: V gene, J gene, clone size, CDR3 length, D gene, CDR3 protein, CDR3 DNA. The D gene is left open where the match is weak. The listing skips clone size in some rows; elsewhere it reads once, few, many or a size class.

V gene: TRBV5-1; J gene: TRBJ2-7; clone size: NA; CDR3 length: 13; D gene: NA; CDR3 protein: CASSLVAFYEQYF; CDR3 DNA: TGCGCCAGCAGCTTGGTAGCATTCTACGAGCAGTACTTC
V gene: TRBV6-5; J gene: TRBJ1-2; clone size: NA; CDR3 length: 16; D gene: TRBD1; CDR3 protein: CASSYSSTGVTYGYTF; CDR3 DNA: TGTGCCAGCAGTTACTCGTCGACAGGGGTTACCTATGGCTACACCTTC
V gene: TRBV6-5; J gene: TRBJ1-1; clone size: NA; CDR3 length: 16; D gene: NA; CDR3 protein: CASSYIGHTMNTEAFF; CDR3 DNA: TGTGCCAGCAGTTACATCGGACACACCATGAACACTGAAGCTTTCTTT
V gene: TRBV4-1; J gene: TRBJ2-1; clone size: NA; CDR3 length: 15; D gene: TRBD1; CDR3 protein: CASSHSGQEYNEQFF; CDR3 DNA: TGCGCCAGCAGCCACTCGGGACAGGAATACAATGAGCAGTTCTTC
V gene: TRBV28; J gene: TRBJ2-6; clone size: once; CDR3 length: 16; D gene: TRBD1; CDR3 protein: CASSLGDRVGANVLTF; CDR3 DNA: TGTGCCAGCAGTTTAGGCGACAGGGTTGGGGCCAACGTCCTGACTTTC
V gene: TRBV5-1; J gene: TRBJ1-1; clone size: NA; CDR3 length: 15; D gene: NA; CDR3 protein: CASSLARGADTEAFF; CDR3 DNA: TGCGCCAGCAGCTTGGCCAGGGGAGCGGACACTGAAGCTTTCTTT
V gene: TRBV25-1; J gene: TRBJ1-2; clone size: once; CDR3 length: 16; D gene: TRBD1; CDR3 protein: CASSENLQGAIRGYTF; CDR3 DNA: TGTGCCAGCAGTGAAAACCTACAGGGGGCGATACGTGGCTACACCTTC
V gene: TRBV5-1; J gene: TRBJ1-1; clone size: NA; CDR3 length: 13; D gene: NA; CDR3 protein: CASSSTLNTEAFF; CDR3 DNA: TGCGCCAGCAGCTCCACCCTGAACACTGAAGCTTTCTTT
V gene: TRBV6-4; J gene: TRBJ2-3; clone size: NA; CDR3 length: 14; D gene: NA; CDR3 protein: CASSAGTSTDTQYF; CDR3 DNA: TGTGCCAGCAGTGCCGGGACTAGCACAGATACGCAGTATTTT
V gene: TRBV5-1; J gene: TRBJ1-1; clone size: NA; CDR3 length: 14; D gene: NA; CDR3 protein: CASSTGSIQGEAFF; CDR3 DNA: TGCGCCAGCAGCACCGGGTCCATTCAAGGAGAAGCTTTCTTT
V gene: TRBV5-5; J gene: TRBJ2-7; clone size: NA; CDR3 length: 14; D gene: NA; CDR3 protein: CASSLDSFTYEQYF; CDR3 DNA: TGTGCCAGCAGCTTGGACAGCTTCACCTACGAGCAGTACTTC
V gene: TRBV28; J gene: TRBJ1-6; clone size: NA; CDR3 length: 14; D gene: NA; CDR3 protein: CASSLEGVNSPLHF; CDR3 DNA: TGTGCCAGCAGTTTGGAGGGCGTTAATTCACCCCTCCACTTT
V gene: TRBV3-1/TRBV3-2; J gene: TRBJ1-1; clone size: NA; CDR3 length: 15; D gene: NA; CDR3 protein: CASSRPGASNTEAFF; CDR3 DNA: TGTGCCAGCAGCCGGCCAGGGGCTTCGAACACTGAAGCTTTCTTT